This is a list of T cell receptor beta chains from one sample in a study of cytomegalovirus exposure and HLA in healthy donors. The protocol was immunoSEQ multiplex PCR, while the TCRdb copy is restricted to in-frame clones and leaves out a portion. The table shows about 360,000 clones, with 86% occurring only once. Sequencing was performed on PBMCs. Receptors originate from a woman in her late teens or twenties in good health and CMV-seronegative. CDR3s include the opening cysteine and the closing phenylalanine or tryptophan. D genes are given only for firm matches. Clone size is shown for a subset of rows, as once, few, many or a class of expanded clone.

j_call	d_call	v_call	clone_size	cdr3_aa	cdr3_nt
TRBJ2-7	TRBD2	TRBV28	once	CASSLSRGLAGGYEQYF	TGTGCCAGCAGTTTATCGAGGGGACTAGCGGGGGGCTACGAGCAGTACTTC
TRBJ2-3	.	TRBV27	.	CASSPRGDTQYF	TGTGCCAGCAGTCCAAGGGGAGATACGCAGTATTTT
TRBJ1-6	.	TRBV11-2	.	CASSLDSGSYSPLHF	TGTGCCAGCAGCTTAGATTCAGGGTCTTATTCACCCCTCCACTTT
TRBJ2-1	TRBD1	TRBV5-1	.	CASSSGQGVYNEQFF	TGCGCCAGCAGCTCGGGACAGGGGGTATACAATGAGCAGTTCTTC
TRBJ1-3	.	TRBV6-6	once	CASTAGSAGNTIYF	TGTGCCAGCACCGCCGGGAGCGCTGGAAACACCATATATTTT
TRBJ2-7	.	TRBV25-1	.	CASRRTASDEQYF	TGTGCCAGCAGGAGGACAGCCTCCGACGAGCAGTACTTC
TRBJ2-1	TRBD2	TRBV11-2	.	CASSSTSGRWYEQFF	TGTGCCAGCAGCTCGACTAGCGGGAGGTGGTATGAGCAGTTCTTC
TRBJ2-1	.	TRBV29-1	.	CSVEALEQFF	TGCAGCGTCGAAGCGCTAGAGCAGTTCTTC
TRBJ1-2	.	TRBV29-1	.	CSAQGQPDYGYTF	TGCAGCGCCCAAGGACAGCCGGATTATGGCTACACCTTC
TRBJ2-3	TRBD2	TRBV30	.	CAWSRGGGTDTQYF	TGTGCCTGGAGTCGGGGGGGAGGAACAGATACGCAGTATTTT
TRBJ1-2	.	TRBV6-5	.	CASAGGGYGGYTF	TGTGCCAGCGCGGGGGGCGGATATGGTGGCTACACCTTC
TRBJ1-5	.	TRBV5-8	.	CASNPRFGEGNNQPQHF	TGTGCCAGCAACCCCCGCTTCGGGGAAGGGAACAATCAGCCCCAGCATTTT
TRBJ1-1	.	TRBV29-1	.	CSVVSGWGTEAFF	TGCAGCGTGGTATCAGGGTGGGGCACTGAAGCTTTCTTT
TRBJ1-2	TRBD1	TRBV19	.	CAGRTGRGYTF	TGTGCCGGTAGGACAGGGCGCGGCTACACCTTC
TRBJ2-1	TRBD2	TRBV6-5	once	CASTGLAGGNEQFF	TGTGCCAGCACTGGACTAGCGGGAGGAAATGAGCAGTTCTTC
TRBJ1-5	TRBD1	TRBV7-6	.	CASSFPRSGQEGNQPQHF	TGTGCCAGCAGCTTCCCCAGGTCTGGACAGGAGGGCAATCAGCCCCAGCATTTT
TRBJ2-7	.	TRBV28	.	CASSYPRTSKPEQYF	TGTGCCAGCAGCTATCCAAGGACATCTAAGCCCGAGCAGTACTTC
TRBJ2-7	.	TRBV6-6	.	CASGPDSYEQYF	TGTGCCAGCGGGCCGGACTCCTACGAGCAGTACTTC
TRBJ1-2	.	TRBV7-3	.	CASSLTPVLKVDYGYTF	TGTGCCAGCAGCTTAACCCCTGTTCTCAAAGTAGACTATGGCTACACCTTC
TRBJ1-5	TRBD1	TRBV27	.	CASSTLYRGNSNQPQHF	TGTGCCAGCAGTACGCTTTACAGGGGAAATAGCAATCAGCCCCAGCATTTT
TRBJ2-2	.	TRBV5-1	.	CASRVSGELFF	TGCGCCAGCAGAGTTAGTGGGGAGCTGTTTTTT
TRBJ2-3	.	TRBV29-1	.	CSVGRDTQYF	TGCAGCGTTGGGAGGGATACGCAGTATTTT
TRBJ1-2	TRBD1	TRBV7-9	.	CASSYGQGAPWGSHGYTF	TGTGCCAGCAGTTACGGACAGGGAGCTCCGTGGGGTTCCCATGGCTACACCTTC
TRBJ2-7	TRBD2	TRBV28	once	CATLGLADSYEQYF	TGTGCCACCCTCGGACTAGCGGACTCCTACGAGCAGTACTTC
TRBJ1-3	.	TRBV4-1	.	CASSQVPRLSGNTIYF	TGCGCCAGCAGCCAAGTTCCTAGACTCTCTGGAAACACCATATATTTT
TRBJ1-2	.	TRBV18	.	CASSPPTGGTGYTF	TGTGCCAGCTCACCACCGACGGGGGGCACGGGCTACACCTTC